A selection of T cell receptor beta chains follows, all from one sample in a study of shared clonotypes between healthy human individuals. Profiled with immunoSEQ multiplex PCR; TCRdb holds only in-frame clones, not every one. The sample contains under 600,000 clones, roughly 79% of which appear only once. The sample taken for sequencing was PBMCs. The source is a woman between 35 and 50 years old in good health. Some clones in this sample may be carry-over from other donors' samples. CDR3s include the opening cysteine and the closing phenylalanine or tryptophan. D genes are given only for firm matches. Clone sizes are given selectively: once, few, many, or a class where the clone is expanded.

>TRBJ2-5|.|.|TRBV30
TGTGCCTGGAGTAGGACACAAGGAGAGACCCAGTACTTC
CAWSRTQGETQYF
>TRBJ1-1|TRBD1|many|TRBV15
TGTGCCACCAGCAGAGGGACAGGGTATTTCACTGAAGCTTTCTTT
CATSRGTGYFTEAFF
>TRBJ1-5|.|.|TRBV28
TGTGCCAGCACCAAGGGAGGGCGGAATCAGCCCCAGCATTTT
CASTKGGRNQPQHF
>TRBJ1-1|.|.|TRBV10-2
TGCGCCATCGGGACGACGGGGAACACTGAAGCTTTCTTT
CAIGTTGNTEAFF
>TRBJ2-7|.|.|TRBV6-1
TGTGCCAGCAGTGAGGCAGGAGGCCACTACGAGCAGTACTTC
CASSEAGGHYEQYF
>TRBJ2-1|TRBD2|few|TRBV2
TGTGCCAGCCACCGCGGACTAGCAATCTACAATGAGCAGTTCTTC
CASHRGLAIYNEQFF
>TRBJ2-5|TRBD1|once|TRBV5-1
TGCGCCAGCAGCGATGGGGACAGGGGGGCTGGAGAGACCCAGTACTTC
CASSDGDRGAGETQYF
>TRBJ2-5|.|.|TRBV5-1
TGCGCCAGCAGCTTGGGAGGGACGGCCCAAGAGACCCAGTACTTC
CASSLGGTAQETQYF
>TRBJ2-3|TRBD2|.|TRBV29-1
TGCAGCGTTGAAGATCTTGCTAGCGGGAGAGGCCCAGATACGCAGTATTTT
CSVEDLASGRGPDTQYF
>TRBJ2-7|.|.|TRBV23-1
TGCGCCAGCAGTCAATTTCCGCGGGACAAATACTACGAGCAGTACTTC
CASSQFPRDKYYEQYF
>TRBJ1-1|TRBD1|.|TRBV18
TGTGCCAGCTCACCCGACAGGGGACGCGCGGAAGCTTTCTTT
CASSPDRGRAEAFF
>TRBJ2-1|.|.|TRBV28
TGTGCCAGCAGTTTATCTCTAGCCGGGCAGTTCTTC
CASSLSLAGQFF
>TRBJ1-1|TRBD1|.|TRBV19
TGTGCCAGTAGTATTCAAGGGGGCTTGAACACTGAAGCTTTCTTT
CASSIQGGLNTEAFF
>TRBJ1-5|.|few|TRBV18
TGTGCCAGCTCACCACAGGGCCCAGGGGACCTCTGGGTTAGCAATCAGCCCCAGCATTTT
CASSPQGPGDLWVSNQPQHF
>TRBJ2-2|.|.|TRBV5-1
TGCGCCAGCAGCTTGGGTCAGGATACGAACACCGGGGAGCTGTTTTTT
CASSLGQDTNTGELFF
>TRBJ2-7|TRBD1|.|TRBV10-3
TGTGCCATCCAAAATACAGGGGACTCCTACGAGCAGTACTTC
CAIQNTGDSYEQYF
>TRBJ2-1|.|.|TRBV6-1
TGTGCCAGCAGTGGGCCTTCAGGGAAGCCCTCCTACAATGAGCAGTTCTTC
CASSGPSGKPSYNEQFF
>TRBJ2-7|.|.|TRBV6-6
TGTGCCAGCAGCGACCACCTTACTAACAACGAGCAGTACTTC
CASSDHLTNNEQYF
>TRBJ1-1|.|.|TRBV6-6
TGTGCCAGCAGGGTGAGGGGATATATGGATGAAGCTTTCTTT
CASRVRGYMDEAFF
>TRBJ2-1|TRBD2|.|TRBV11-2
TGTGCCAGCAGCTCGTGGACTAGCGGGAGGCCGGGGGAGCAGTTCTTC
CASSSWTSGRPGEQFF
>TRBJ1-1|.|once|TRBV19
TGTGCCAGTAGCAGGACGTGGGGTGGGACTGAAGCTTTCTTT
CASSRTWGGTEAFF
>TRBJ2-2|.|.|TRBV7-3
TGTGCCAGCAGCTCATCTGGGGCCGGGGAGCTGTTTTTT
CASSSSGAGELFF
>TRBJ2-5|TRBD1|.|TRBV30
TGTGCCTGGAGTGCGGACAGGAGTTACCAAGAGACCCAGTACTTC
CAWSADRSYQETQYF
>TRBJ2-7|TRBD2|.|TRBV5-4
TGTGCCAGCAGCTTGGGGGCTAGCGGGATCTACGAGCAGTACTTC
CASSLGASGIYEQYF
>TRBJ2-7|TRBD2|.|TRBV7-2
TGTGCCAGCAGCTTAATTTCCGGGGGGGCTGGGCAGTACTTC
CASSLISGGAGQYF
>TRBJ1-4|TRBD1|.|TRBV9
TGTGCCAGCAGCCCGGGGACAGGGGTCGAAAAACTGTTTTTT
CASSPGTGVEKLFF
>TRBJ2-1|TRBD2|.|TRBV5-5
TGTGCCAGCAGCCCGTCGATAGTAGCGGGGTTAAATGAGCAGTTCTTC
CASSPSIVAGLNEQFF
>TRBJ1-1|.|few|TRBV7-2
TGTGCCAGCAGCTTAGGGGAAAGGGGCGCTTTCTTT
CASSLGERGAFF
>TRBJ1-2|.|.|TRBV9
TGTGCCAGCAGCGTTTTGGGGGGCGCGAATGGCTACACCTTC
CASSVLGGANGYTF
>TRBJ2-7|TRBD1|.|TRBV18
TGTGCCAGCGCGCTGGGGGACAGGGGTTTTGACGAGCAGTACTTC
CASALGDRGFDEQYF
>TRBJ2-3|TRBD1|.|TRBV5-1
TGCGCCAGCAGCTTCAGGGGACAGAGCACAGATACGCAGTATTTT
CASSFRGQSTDTQYF
>TRBJ1-4|.|once|TRBV29-1
TGCAGCGTTCACAGGGAAGGGGAAAAACTGTTTTTT
CSVHREGEKLFF
>TRBJ2-7|.|once|TRBV5-4
TGTGCCAGCAGCTCGAGGGGGGCGTACGAGCAGTACTTC
CASSSRGAYEQYF
>TRBJ2-3|TRBD2|.|TRBV28
TGTGCCAGCAGTATAGCGGGGTCCCGGGATACGCAGTATTTT
CASSIAGSRDTQYF
>TRBJ2-1|.|.|TRBV7-9
TGTGCCAGCAGCCCCCGGCGGCTCAATGAGCAGTTCTTC
CASSPRRLNEQFF
>TRBJ2-3|TRBD1|.|TRBV15
TGTGCCACCAGCCGTCGGACAGGCACTAGCACAGATACGCAGTATTTT
CATSRRTGTSTDTQYF
>TRBJ2-3|.|.|TRBV4-3
TGCGCCAGCAGCCAAGGGACAGTTAGGACAGATACGCAGTATTTT
CASSQGTVRTDTQYF
>TRBJ2-2|.|.|TRBV30
TGTGCCTGGAGTGTACGCGGCACCGGGGAGCTGTTTTTT
CAWSVRGTGELFF
>TRBJ1-1|.|many|TRBV18
TGTGCCAGCTCACCACGGACAGACCCTGAAGCTTTCTTT
CASSPRTDPEAFF
>TRBJ2-4|.|.|TRBV30
TGTGCCTGGAGTTCCAAAAACATTCAGTACTTC
CAWSSKNIQYF
>TRBJ2-5|.|.|TRBV7-9
TGTGCCAGCAGCGTGAACCAAGGGACCCAGTACTTC
CASSVNQGTQYF
>TRBJ1-3|.|.|TRBV7-8
TGTGCCAGTCGATCGGGGACAAACTCTGGAAACACCATATATTTT
CASRSGTNSGNTIYF
>TRBJ2-7|.|once|TRBV4-1
TGCGCCAGCAGCCAAGTCTACGGAATGACCTCCTACGAGCAGTACTTC
CASSQVYGMTSYEQYF
>TRBJ1-1|.|.|TRBV28
TGTGCCAGCAGTTTTTGGGGCGGAGGGCCGAACACTGAAGCTTTCTTT
CASSFWGGGPNTEAFF
>TRBJ2-2|TRBD1|.|TRBV2
TGTGCCAGCAGCGGACAGGGGATCACCGGGGAGCTGTTTTTT
CASSGQGITGELFF
>TRBJ1-1|.|.|TRBV7-9
TGTGCCAGCCTAGGGAACACTGAAGCTTTCTTT
CASLGNTEAFF
>TRBJ2-3|TRBD2|.|TRBV19
TGTGCCAGTAGTATTCAGGCGGGAGTGACAGATACGCAGTATTTT
CASSIQAGVTDTQYF
>TRBJ2-5|.|.|TRBV27
TGTGCCAGCAGCCCTGGGACTCTCTCTTGGGAGACCCAGTACTTC
CASSPGTLSWETQYF
>TRBJ2-1|TRBD2|.|TRBV10-3
TGTGCCATCACGCCCGGGACTAGCGGGATCTCCTACAATGAGCAGTTCTTC
CAITPGTSGISYNEQFF
>TRBJ2-5|.|many|TRBV18
TGTGCCAGCTCAGGCGGGACAGTACAAGAGACCCAGTACTTC
CASSGGTVQETQYF
>TRBJ2-5|.|.|TRBV5-8
TGTGCCAGCAGCTTTACTGGGACAAGGCAGTACTTC
CASSFTGTRQYF
>TRBJ2-2|.|.|TRBV27
TGTGCCAGCAGTCCCCCCTCCAGGGGGGACACCGGGGAGCTGTTTTTT
CASSPPSRGDTGELFF